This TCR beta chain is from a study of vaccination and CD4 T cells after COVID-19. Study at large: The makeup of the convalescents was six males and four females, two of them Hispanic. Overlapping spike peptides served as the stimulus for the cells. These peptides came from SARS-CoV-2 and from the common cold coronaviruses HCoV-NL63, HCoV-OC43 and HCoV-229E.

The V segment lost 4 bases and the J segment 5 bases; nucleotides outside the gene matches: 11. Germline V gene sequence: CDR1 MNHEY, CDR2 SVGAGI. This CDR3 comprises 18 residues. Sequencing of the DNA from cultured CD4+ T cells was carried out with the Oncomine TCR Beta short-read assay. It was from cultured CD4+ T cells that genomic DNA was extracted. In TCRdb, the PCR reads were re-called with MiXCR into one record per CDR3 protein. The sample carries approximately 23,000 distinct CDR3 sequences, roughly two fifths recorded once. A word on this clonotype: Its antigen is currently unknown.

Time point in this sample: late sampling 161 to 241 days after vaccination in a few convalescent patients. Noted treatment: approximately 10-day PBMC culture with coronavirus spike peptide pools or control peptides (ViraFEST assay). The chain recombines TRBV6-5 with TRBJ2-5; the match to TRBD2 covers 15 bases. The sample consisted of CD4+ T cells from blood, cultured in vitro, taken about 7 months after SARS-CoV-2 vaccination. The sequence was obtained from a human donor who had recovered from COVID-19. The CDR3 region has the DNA TGTGCCAGCAGTTTGAGTTCGGGACTAGCGGGGGGTGGGGAGACCCAGTACTTC. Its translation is CASSLSSGLAGGGETQYF.